This T cell receptor (beta chain) was captured by sequencing in a study of shared clonotypes between healthy human individuals. V shed 2 bases and J 8 bases; nucleotides not matched to a gene: 8. This CDR3 has 16 amino acids. Per the germline V gene, CDR1 is LGHNA and CDR2 is YNFKEQ. Assay used: immunoSEQ multiplex PCR; TCRdb lists only in-frame clones, some missing. The sample lists about 710,000 clones; roughly two thirds were seen once. The rearrangement links TRBV4-2 to TRBJ1-6; 8 bases align to TRBD1. This sequence was found in a woman between 25 and 40 years old in good health. Sequencing was performed on memory CD4+ T cells sorted from blood. The sample's subset: CD45RA-negative fraction. CDR3 loop: CASSQQEGQEYSPLHF. The CDR3 nucleotides are TGTGCCAGCAGCCAACAAGAGGGACAGGAGTATTCACCCCTCCACTTT.